These 25 T cell receptor beta chains were sequenced from one sample in a study of cytomegalovirus exposure and HLA in healthy donors. Here immunoSEQ multiplex PCR was the method, and the copy in TCRdb shows in-frame clones only, minus some. The table lists 60,000 to 80,000 clones, 85% of them singletons. Source material: PBMCs. The receptor source for this set is a man aged 25-45 years in good health and CMV-seronegative.

The chain is built from TRBV4-1 and TRBJ2-1, with TRBD2 matching 9 bases. V dropped 3 bases and J dropped 13; count of bases not matched to a gene: 10. The CDR3 has 14 amino acids. Germline V gene data show CDR1 as MGHRA and CDR2 as YSYEKL. The CDR3 DNA follows: TGCGCCAGCAGCCAGCTAGCGGGGACGGGGCCCCAGTTCTTC. It codes for CASSQLAGTGPQFF.

The V gene is TRBV4-3, the J gene TRBJ1-1; TRBD1 might be the D (6 bases). The germline gives CDR1 LGHNA, CDR2 YSLEER. The CDR3 totals 16 residues. Between the trimmed V and J ends, which lost 0 bases and 0 bases, there was a span of 11 bases. This chain's CDR3 is CASSQDTRTVNTEAFF. CDR3 nucleotide sequence: TGCGCCAGCAGCCAAGACACCCGGACAGTGAACACTGAAGCTTTCTTT.

The chain is built from TRBV30 and TRBJ2-2; no reliable D call. V lost 0 bases, J lost 4 bases, and 6 bases lay in between. The CDR3 runs 13 residues. CDR1 is GTSNPN and CDR2 is SVGIG in the germline V gene (reference sequence). The CDR3 region is CAWSVLGTGELFF. The CDR3 region has the DNA TGTGCCTGGAGTGTACTCGGCACCGGGGAGCTGTTTTTT. The whole variable domain, remainder taken from reference TRBV30 and TRBJ2-2, is SQTIHQWPATLVQPVGSPLSLECTVEGTSNPNLYWYRQAAGRGLQLLFYSVGIGQISSEVPQNLSASRPQDRQFILSSKKLLLSDSGFYLCAWSVLGTGELFFGEGSRLTVL.

V gene TRBV9 combines with J gene TRBJ2-5, with a weak D call TRBD2 (6 bases). The ends were cut back, 0 bases at V and 2 bases at J, with 17 bases in the middle. CDR3 length: 17 amino acids. CDR1 and CDR2 from the germline V gene are SGDLS and YYNGEE. Here the CDR3 reads CASSVGAGPGGQETQYF. The CDR3 DNA sequence: TGTGCCAGCAGCGTAGGGGCGGGGCCTGGGGGGCAAGAGACCCAGTACTTC. The variable domain in full, with the rest retrieved from reference TRBV9 and TRBJ2-5, is DSGVTQTPKHLITATGQRVTLRCSPRSGDLSVYWYQQSLDQGLQFLIQYYNGEERAKGNILERFSAQQFPDLHSELNLSSLELGDSALYFCASSVGAGPGGQETQYFGPGTRLLVL.

The rearrangement joins TRBV5-1 to TRBJ1-2; 7 nucleotides align to TRBD1. The CDR3 has 15 amino acids. Trimming removed 5 bases from V and 1 base from J; junction bases left unmatched: 8. Looked up from germline, CDR1 is SGHRS and CDR2 is YFSETQ. CDR3 sequence reads: CASRRDRVINYGYTF. The CDR3 nucleotides read TGCGCCAGCAGACGAGACAGGGTAATTAACTATGGCTACACCTTC.

In its sample, this clone was seen a few times. The junction departs from the called germline gene at one end, perhaps through a read error. V and J are TRBV7-7 and TRBJ2-7, with TRBD2 as a possible D gene (6 bases). Germline lookup yields CDR1 SSHAT and CDR2 FNYEAQ (reference sequence). The CDR3 runs to 13 residues. This CDR3 is CASSPSLGGEQYF. The CDR3 coding sequence is TGTGCTAGCAGCCCCTCTTTGGGGGGCGAGCAGTACTTC.

The chain joins TRBV28 to TRBJ1-1; D might be TRBD1 (6 bases). Germline V gene data show CDR1 as MDHEN and CDR2 as SYDVKM. V was clipped by 4 bases and J by 4 bases, with 16 bases between them. The length of the CDR3 is 15 residues. The chain's CDR3 is CASSYSQGYVTEAFF. DNA of the CDR3: TGTGCCAGCAGTTACTCACAGGGTTATGTCACTGAAGCTTTCTTT.

This clone has more than one count but fewer than ten. The chain joins TRBV6-4 to TRBJ2-1, with D tentatively TRBD2 (6 bases). The germline V gene has CDR1 MRHNA and CDR2 SNTAGT. The CDR3 runs to 14 residues. V was pared by 2 bases and J by 9 bases, with 14 bases between. CDR3 sequence reads: CASSDGDSSAEQFF. The CDR3 DNA reads TGTGCCAGCAGTGACGGGGATTCTAGCGCTGAGCAGTTCTTC.

The chain uses TRBV2 and TRBJ1-2; TRBD1 might be the D (6 bases). Germline CDR1 is SNHLY and CDR2 is FYNNEI. V lost 4 bases, J lost 7 bases, and 16 bases lay in between. The CDR3 covers 14 residues. The CDR3 coding sequence is TGTGCCAGCAGTGCGGAGCGGGGGCGGGGTGGCTACACCTTC. This gives the protein CASSAERGRGGYTF.

The gene calls are TRBV30 and TRBJ1-1; possible D gene TRBD1, 6 bases. This CDR3 spans 13 amino acids. V was clipped by 4 bases and J by 4 bases, with 13 bases between them. Germline V gives CDR1 GTSNPN, CDR2 SVGIG (reference sequence). The CDR3 loop is CAWTGDPGTEAFF. DNA for the CDR3: TGTGCCTGGACAGGGGATCCGGGCACTGAAGCTTTCTTT.

V is TRBV7-9 and J is TRBJ2-4; no reliable D call. V lost 5 bases to trimming and J lost 0 bases, with 8 bases between them. This CDR3 spans 14 amino acids. Per the germline V gene, CDR1 is SEHNR and CDR2 is FQNEAQ (reference sequence). The CDR3 DNA reads as TGTGCCAGCAGCCCCGTTCTAGCCAAAAACATTCAGTACTTC. It encodes CASSPVLAKNIQYF.

Here the CDR3 DNA reads TGCAGCGTCCGCGGGGAGGGGTACGAGCAGTACTTC. Translation: CSVRGEGYEQYF. V gene TRBV29-1 combines with J gene TRBJ2-7; 7 bases align to TRBD2. Germline assignment: CDR1 SQVTM and CDR2 ANQGSEA. The CDR3 is 12 residues long. The junction had 6 bases not matched to a gene; V was cut back by 6 bases and J by 4 bases.

The rearrangement uses TRBV7-3 and TRBJ2-3, with 8 bases matching TRBD2. Trimming at V came to 2 bases and at J to 4 bases, leaving 5 bases not matched to a gene. The V gene's germline CDR1 is SGHTA and CDR2 FQGTGA. CDR3 length equals 15 residues. The CDR3 nucleotides are TGTGCCAGCAGCTTAGGGACTAGACGTGCAGATACGCAGTATTTT. This sequence encodes CASSLGTRRADTQYF.

The chain links TRBV7-8 to TRBJ2-3; 7 bases are a match to TRBD1. V gave up 5 bases and J gave up 2 bases; unmatched junction bases: 4. From germline, CDR1 is SGHVS and CDR2 FQNEAQ. The CDR3 covers 14 residues. Here the CDR3 DNA reads TGTGCCAGCAGCAACAGGGGAGACACAGATACGCAGTATTTT. Its protein is CASSNRGDTDTQYF.

The chain links TRBV29-1 to TRBJ1-5; D may be TRBD1 (6 bases). The CDR3 runs 13 residues. Germline V gene sequence: CDR1 SQVTM, CDR2 ANQGSEA. Trimming stripped 6 bases from V and 2 bases from J, with 11 bases between. The CDR3: CSVQGNRNQPQHF. The DNA of the CDR3 is TGCAGCGTGCAGGGGAATCGCAATCAGCCCCAGCATTTT.

This clone was detected a few times. The chain carries TRBV2 and TRBJ1-6; D is unclear. This CDR3 region has 14 residues. Germline V lookup: CDR1 SNHLY, CDR2 FYNNEI. V lost 7 bases, J lost 5 bases, and 12 bases lay in between. CDR3 sequence reads: CASTVHSNNSPLHF. The CDR3 DNA is TGTGCCAGCACTGTACATAGCAATAATTCACCCCTCCACTTT. The full variable domain, its missing parts supplied by reference TRBV2 and TRBJ1-6, is EPEVTQTPSHQVTQMGQEVILRCVPISNHLYFYWYRQILGQKVEFLVSFYNNEISEKSEIFDDQFSVERPDGSNFTLKIRSTKLEDSAMYFCASTVHSNNSPLHFGNGTRLTVT.

CDR3 sequence: CASRGANSPLHF. The CDR3 DNA reads TGTGCCAGCAGGGGGGCAAATTCACCCCTCCACTTT. The chain joins TRBV6-6 to TRBJ1-6; TRBD1 is a possible D gene (6 bases). V was clipped by 6 bases and J by 7 bases, with 7 bases between them. CDR1 MNHNY and CDR2 SVGAGI come from the germline V gene (reference sequence). The CDR3 is made up of 12 amino acids.

The genes are TRBV27 and TRBJ2-6; D possibly corresponds to TRBD2 (5 bases). The CDR3 length is 18 residues. V was cut by 6 bases and J by 2 bases, with 20 bases left in between. Germline V gene lookup returns CDR1 MNHEY and CDR2 SMNVEV (reference sequence). CDR3 residues: CASSRPPGGTAGANVLTF. CDR3 DNA sequence: TGTGCCAGCAGCCGACCTCCTGGAGGTACGGCTGGGGCCAACGTCCTGACTTTC.

The chain couples TRBV18 to TRBJ2-7, with 11 bases lining up with TRBD1. The ends lost 6 bases at V and 2 bases at J; junction bases unmatched: 12. Germline assignment: CDR1 KGHSH and CDR2 LQKENI. The CDR3 extends over 17 amino acids. The CDR3: CASSAGTGGVGPYEQYF. CDR3 coding DNA: TGTGCCAGCTCGGCCGGGACAGGGGGAGTGGGCCCCTACGAGCAGTACTTC.

This chain links TRBV27 with TRBJ2-7; TRBD1 agrees at 7 bases. V shed 5 bases, J shed 3 bases, and the junction held 10 bases outside the gene matches. Germline CDR1 reads MNHEY; CDR2 reads SMNVEV (reference sequence). This CDR3 spans 15 amino acids. The CDR3 DNA follows: TGTGCCAGCAGTCCTCGGACAGGCTCACTCTACGAGCAGTACTTC. This sequence encodes CASSPRTGSLYEQYF.

The chain joins TRBV4-3 to TRBJ1-3, with 7 positions matching TRBD1. The CDR3 loop spans 20 amino acids. Germline V gene lookup returns CDR1 LGHNA and CDR2 YSLEER. Trimming cost V 0 bases and J 2 bases; bases outside gene matches: 16. DNA of the CDR3: TGCGCCAGCAGCCAAGACGGGATTTTAAACAGGGGTTCAGCTGGAAACACCATATATTTT. Residues: CASSQDGILNRGSAGNTIYF.

This chain uses TRBV7-2 with TRBJ2-1; no reliable D call. The CDR3 covers 12 residues. Germline lookup yields CDR1 SGHTA and CDR2 FQGNSA. The V gene lost 5 bases and the J gene lost 7 bases, with 9 bases spanning the gap. The CDR3 coding sequence is TGTGCCAGCAGCCCCCCACGGAATGAGCAGTTCTTC. Its translation is CASSPPRNEQFF.

The V and J genes are TRBV5-4 and TRBJ1-2, with D uncertain. The germline V gene has CDR1 SGHNT and CDR2 YYREEE (reference sequence). The germline V and J ends were trimmed by 1 base and 0 bases, with 7 bases remaining between them. There are 14 residues in the CDR3. CDR3 sequence reads: CASSLWQSNYGYTF. CDR3 in DNA: TGTGCCAGCAGCTTGTGGCAGTCTAACTATGGCTACACCTTC.

This clone showed up just a few times. This rearrangement joins TRBV11-2 to TRBJ1-2; TRBD1 agrees at 11 bases. The CDR3 has 17 residues. Trimming cost V 10 bases and J 1 base; bases outside gene matches: 14. Germline CDR1 is SGHAT and CDR2 is FQNNGV. The CDR3 region is CATRFRDRGYSNYGYTF. Here the CDR3 DNA reads TGTGCCACCCGCTTCAGGGACAGGGGGTATAGTAACTATGGCTACACCTTC.

This chain uses TRBV29-1 with TRBJ1-2, with a tentative D call TRBD1 (5 bases). Germline CDR1 SQVTM, CDR2 ANQGSEA. Trimming left V 0 bases short and J 8 bases short, with 13 bases between. This CDR3 comprises 13 residues. CDR3 DNA: TGCAGCGTTGAAGAAGCAGGGCGTCTCGGCTACACCTTC. As protein: CSVEEAGRLGYTF.